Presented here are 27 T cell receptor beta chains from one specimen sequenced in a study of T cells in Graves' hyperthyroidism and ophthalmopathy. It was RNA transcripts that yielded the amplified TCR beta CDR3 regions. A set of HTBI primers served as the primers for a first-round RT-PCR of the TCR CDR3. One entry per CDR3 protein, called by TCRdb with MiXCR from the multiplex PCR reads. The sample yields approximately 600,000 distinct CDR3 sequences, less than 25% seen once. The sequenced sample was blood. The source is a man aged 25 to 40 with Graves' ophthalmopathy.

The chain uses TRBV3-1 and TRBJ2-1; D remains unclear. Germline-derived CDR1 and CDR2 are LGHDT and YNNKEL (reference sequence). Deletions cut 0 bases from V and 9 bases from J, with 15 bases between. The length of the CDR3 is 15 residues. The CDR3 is CASSQEGISLGEQFF. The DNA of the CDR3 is TGTGCCAGCAGCCAAGAAGGTATTAGTTTGGGTGAGCAGTTCTTC.

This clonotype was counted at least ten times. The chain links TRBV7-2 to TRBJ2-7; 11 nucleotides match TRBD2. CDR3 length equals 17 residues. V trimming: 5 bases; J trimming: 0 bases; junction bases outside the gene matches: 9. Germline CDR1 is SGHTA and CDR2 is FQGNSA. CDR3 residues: CASSRGTSGSSSYEQYF. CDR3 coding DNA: TGTGCCAGCAGCCGGGGGACTAGCGGTTCGTCCTCCTACGAGCAGTACTTC.

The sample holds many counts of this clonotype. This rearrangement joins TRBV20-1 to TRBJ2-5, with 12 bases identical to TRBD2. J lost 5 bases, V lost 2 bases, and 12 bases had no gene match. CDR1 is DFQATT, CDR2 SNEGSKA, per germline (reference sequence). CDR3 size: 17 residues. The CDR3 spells CSARPRLAGVTRETQYF. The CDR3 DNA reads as TGCAGTGCTAGACCCCGACTAGCGGGAGTGACTCGGGAGACCCAGTACTTC.

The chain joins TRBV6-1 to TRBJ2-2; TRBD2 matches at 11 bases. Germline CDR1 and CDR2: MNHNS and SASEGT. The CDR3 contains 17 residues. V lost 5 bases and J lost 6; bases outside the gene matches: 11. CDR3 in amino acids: CASSSNSGRALAGELFF. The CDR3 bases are TGTGCCAGCAGTTCGAATAGCGGGAGGGCGTTGGCCGGGGAGCTGTTTTTT.

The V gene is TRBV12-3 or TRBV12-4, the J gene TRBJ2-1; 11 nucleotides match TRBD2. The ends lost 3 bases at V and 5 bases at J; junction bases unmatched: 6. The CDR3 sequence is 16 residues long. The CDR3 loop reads CASSFIAGGFHNEQFF. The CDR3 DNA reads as TGTGCCAGCAGTTTCATAGCGGGAGGGTTCCACAATGAGCAGTTCTTC.

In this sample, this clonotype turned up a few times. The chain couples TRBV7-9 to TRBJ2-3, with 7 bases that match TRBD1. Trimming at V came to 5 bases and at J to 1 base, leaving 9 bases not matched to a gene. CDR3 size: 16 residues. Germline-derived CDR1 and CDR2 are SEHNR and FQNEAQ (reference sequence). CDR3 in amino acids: CASSILDRVRTDTQYF. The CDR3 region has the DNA TGTGCCAGCAGCATCCTAGACAGGGTGCGCACAGATACGCAGTATTTT.

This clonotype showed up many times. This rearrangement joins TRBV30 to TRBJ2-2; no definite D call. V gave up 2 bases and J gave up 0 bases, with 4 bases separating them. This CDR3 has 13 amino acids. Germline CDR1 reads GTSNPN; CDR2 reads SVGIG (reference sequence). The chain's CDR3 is CAWSRPNTGELFF. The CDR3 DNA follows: TGTGCCTGGAGTCGCCCGAACACCGGGGAGCTGTTTTTT. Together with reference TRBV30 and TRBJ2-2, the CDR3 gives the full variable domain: SQTIHQWPATLVQPVGSPLSLECTVEGTSNPNLYWYRQAAGRGLQLLFYSVGIGQISSEVPQNLSASRPQDRQFILSSKKLLLSDSGFYLCAWSRPNTGELFFGEGSRLTVL.

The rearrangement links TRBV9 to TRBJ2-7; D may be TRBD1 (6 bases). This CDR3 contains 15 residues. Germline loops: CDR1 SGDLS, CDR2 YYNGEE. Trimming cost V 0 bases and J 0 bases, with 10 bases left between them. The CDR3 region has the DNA TGTGCCAGCAGCGTAGGACCGACAGGCTCCTACGAGCAGTACTTC. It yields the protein CASSVGPTGSYEQYF.

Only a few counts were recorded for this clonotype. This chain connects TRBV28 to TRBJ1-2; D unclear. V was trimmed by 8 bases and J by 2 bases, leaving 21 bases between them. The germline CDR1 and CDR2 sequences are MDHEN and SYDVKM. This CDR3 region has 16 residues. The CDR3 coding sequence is TGTGCCAGCCAATACCCGGCTGGGGAAGGGAACTATGGCTACACCTTC. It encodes CASQYPAGEGNYGYTF.

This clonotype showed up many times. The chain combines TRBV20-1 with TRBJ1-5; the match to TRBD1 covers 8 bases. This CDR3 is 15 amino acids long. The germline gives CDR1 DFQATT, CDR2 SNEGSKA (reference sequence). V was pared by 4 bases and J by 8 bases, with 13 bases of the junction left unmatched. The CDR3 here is CSAKDRASAIEPQHF. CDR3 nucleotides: TGCAGTGCTAAGGACAGGGCTTCGGCAATAGAGCCCCAGCATTTT.

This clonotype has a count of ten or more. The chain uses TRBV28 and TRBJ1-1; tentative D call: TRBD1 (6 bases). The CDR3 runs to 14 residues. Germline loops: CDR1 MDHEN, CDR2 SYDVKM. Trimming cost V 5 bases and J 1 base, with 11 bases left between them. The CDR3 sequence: CASSRGGENTEAFF. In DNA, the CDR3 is TGTGCCAGCAGTAGAGGGGGGGAGAACACTGAAGCTTTCTTT.

The CDR3 DNA reads TGTGCCAGCAGTTCAAAAACGGGACTCATGGAGACCCAGTACTTC. Residues: CASSSKTGLMETQYF. The rearrangement joins TRBV12-3 or TRBV12-4 to TRBJ2-5; D is possibly TRBD2 (6 bases). The CDR3 runs 15 residues. V lost 4 bases to trimming and J lost 5 bases, with 17 bases between them.

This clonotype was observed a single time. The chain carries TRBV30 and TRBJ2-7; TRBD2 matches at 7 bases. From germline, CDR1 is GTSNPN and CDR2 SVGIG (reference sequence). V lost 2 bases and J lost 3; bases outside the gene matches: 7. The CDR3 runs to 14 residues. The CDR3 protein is CAWSISGANYEQYF. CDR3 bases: TGTGCCTGGAGTATCAGCGGGGCAAACTACGAGCAGTACTTC.

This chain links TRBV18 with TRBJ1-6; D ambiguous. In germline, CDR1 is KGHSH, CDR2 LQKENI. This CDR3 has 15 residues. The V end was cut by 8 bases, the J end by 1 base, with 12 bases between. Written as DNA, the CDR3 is TGTGCCAGCAGCGTAGATGGTTCCTATAATTCACCCCTCCACTTT. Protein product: CASSVDGSYNSPLHF.

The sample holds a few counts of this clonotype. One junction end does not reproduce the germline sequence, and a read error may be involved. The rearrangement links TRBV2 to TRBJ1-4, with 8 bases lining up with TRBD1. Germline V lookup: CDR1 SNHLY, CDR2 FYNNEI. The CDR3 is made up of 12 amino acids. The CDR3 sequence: CAGSRGPEKLFF. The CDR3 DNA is TGTGCCGGCAGCAGGGGGCCTGAAAAACTGTTTTTT.

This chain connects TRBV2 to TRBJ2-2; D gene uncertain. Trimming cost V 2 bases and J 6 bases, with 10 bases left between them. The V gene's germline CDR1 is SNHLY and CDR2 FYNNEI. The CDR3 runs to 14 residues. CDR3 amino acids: CASSEMTGPGELFF. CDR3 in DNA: TGTGCCAGCAGTGAAATGACGGGCCCCGGGGAGCTGTTTTTT.

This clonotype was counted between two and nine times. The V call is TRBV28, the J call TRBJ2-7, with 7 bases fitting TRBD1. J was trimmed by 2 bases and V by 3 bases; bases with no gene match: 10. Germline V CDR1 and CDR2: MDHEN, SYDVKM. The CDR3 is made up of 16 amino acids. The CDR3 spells CASSFLARTGPYEQYF. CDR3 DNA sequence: TGTGCCAGCAGTTTCTTGGCTCGGACAGGTCCCTACGAGCAGTACTTC.

DNA for the CDR3: TGTGCCAGCACGGTAGGACAGGGTTATGATGGCTACACCTTC. Protein sequence: CASTVGQGYDGYTF. V and J are TRBV6-2 or TRBV6-3 and TRBJ1-2; the match to TRBD1 covers 8 bases. V was clipped by 7 bases and J by 6 bases; unmatched bases: 10. The CDR3 is made up of 14 amino acids. The germline gives CDR1 MNHEY, CDR2 SVGEGT.

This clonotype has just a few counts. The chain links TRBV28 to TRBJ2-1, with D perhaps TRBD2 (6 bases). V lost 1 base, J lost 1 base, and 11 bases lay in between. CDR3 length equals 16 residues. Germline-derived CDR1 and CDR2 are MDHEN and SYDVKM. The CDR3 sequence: CASSLYGSGSYNEQFF. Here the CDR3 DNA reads TGTGCCAGCAGTTTATACGGGAGTGGGTCCTACAATGAGCAGTTCTTC.

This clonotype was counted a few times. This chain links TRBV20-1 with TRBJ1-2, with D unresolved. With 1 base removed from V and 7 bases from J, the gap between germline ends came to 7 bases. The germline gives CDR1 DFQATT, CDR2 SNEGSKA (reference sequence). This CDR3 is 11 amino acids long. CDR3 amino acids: CSARGGFGYTF. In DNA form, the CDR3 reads TGCAGTGCTAGAGGCGGATTTGGCTACACCTTC.

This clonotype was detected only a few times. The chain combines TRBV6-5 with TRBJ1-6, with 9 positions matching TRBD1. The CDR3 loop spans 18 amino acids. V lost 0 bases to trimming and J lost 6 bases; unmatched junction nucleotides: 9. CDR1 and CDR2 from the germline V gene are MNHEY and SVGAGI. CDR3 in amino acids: CASSYSYGGQGVNSPLHF. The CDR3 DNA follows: TGTGCCAGCAGTTACTCCTATGGGGGACAGGGAGTTAATTCACCCCTCCACTTT.

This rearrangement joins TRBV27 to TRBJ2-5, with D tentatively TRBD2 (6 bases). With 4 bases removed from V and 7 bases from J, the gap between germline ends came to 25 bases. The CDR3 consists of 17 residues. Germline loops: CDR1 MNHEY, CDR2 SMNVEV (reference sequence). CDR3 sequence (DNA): TGTGCCAGCAGTTCGAAACTTGGGACTTCTGCTTTCGGGACCCAGTACTTC. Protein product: CASSSKLGTSAFGTQYF.

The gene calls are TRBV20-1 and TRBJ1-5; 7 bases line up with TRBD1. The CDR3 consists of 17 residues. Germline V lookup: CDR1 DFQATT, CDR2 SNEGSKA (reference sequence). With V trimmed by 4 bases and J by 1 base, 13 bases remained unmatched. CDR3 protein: CSATRRGQPGSNQPQHF. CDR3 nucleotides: TGCAGTGCTACCCGACGGGGACAGCCCGGGAGCAATCAGCCCCAGCATTTT.

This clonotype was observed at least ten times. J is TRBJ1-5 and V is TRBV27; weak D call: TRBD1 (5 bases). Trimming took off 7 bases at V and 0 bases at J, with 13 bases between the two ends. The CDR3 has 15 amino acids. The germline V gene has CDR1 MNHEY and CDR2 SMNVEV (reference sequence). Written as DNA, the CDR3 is TGTGCCAGCAAGACGACAGTCTATAGCAATCAGCCCCAGCATTTT. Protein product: CASKTTVYSNQPQHF.

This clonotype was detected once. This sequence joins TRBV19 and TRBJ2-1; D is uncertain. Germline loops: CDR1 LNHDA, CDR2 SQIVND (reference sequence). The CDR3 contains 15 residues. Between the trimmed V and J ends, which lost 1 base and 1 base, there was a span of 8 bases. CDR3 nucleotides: TGTGCCAGTAGTATAGTTCCCACATCCTACAATGAGCAGTTCTTC. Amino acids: CASSIVPTSYNEQFF.

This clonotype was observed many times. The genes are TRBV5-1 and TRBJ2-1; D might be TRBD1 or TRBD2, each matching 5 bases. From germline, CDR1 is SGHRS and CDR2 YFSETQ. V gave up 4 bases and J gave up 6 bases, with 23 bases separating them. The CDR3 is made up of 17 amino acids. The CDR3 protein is CASSPGWDGAGANEQFF. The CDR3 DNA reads TGCGCCAGCAGCCCCGGGTGGGATGGGGCCGGGGCCAATGAGCAGTTCTTC.

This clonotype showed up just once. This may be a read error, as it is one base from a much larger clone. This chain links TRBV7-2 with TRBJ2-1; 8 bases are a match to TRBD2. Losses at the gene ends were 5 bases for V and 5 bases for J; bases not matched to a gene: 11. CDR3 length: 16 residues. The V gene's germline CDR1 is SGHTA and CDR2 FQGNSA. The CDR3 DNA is TGTGCCAGCAGCCCCTGGGGCGGGAGGCCCAACAATGAGCAGTTCTTC. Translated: CASSPWGGRPNNEQFF.